The 16 T cell receptor beta chains listed next were all sequenced from one sample in a study of T cell responses to AZD1222 COVID-19 vaccine. The protocol was immunoSEQ multiplex PCR, while the TCRdb copy is restricted to in-frame clones and leaves out a portion. The repertoire holds tens of thousands of clones, with about 93% as singletons. The sample consisted of peripheral blood, taken 28 days after the second AZD1222 dose. The source of these receptors is an adult who received the AZD1222 COVID-19 vaccine.

The chain recombines TRBV23-1 with TRBJ1-1; TRBD1 agrees at 11 bases. TRBV23-1 is identified as an open reading frame with a role that is uncertain. V gave up 2 bases and J gave up 1 base; unmatched junction bases: 6. This CDR3 has 17 amino acids. CDR3 protein: CASSQTAGQGGNTEAFF. CDR3 DNA sequence: TGCGCCAGCAGTCAAACTGCGGGACAGGGGGGGAACACTGAAGCTTTCTTT.

V usage is TRBV4-2 and J usage is TRBJ1-6; possible D gene TRBD1, 6 bases. The CDR3 sequence is 16 residues long. V dropped 5 bases and J dropped 5 bases, with 16 bases sitting between them. The V gene's germline CDR1 is LGHNA and CDR2 YNFKEQ. Here the CDR3 reads CASSYRRGKDNSPLHF. The CDR3 nucleotides read TGTGCCAGCAGCTATCGGAGGGGGAAGGATAATTCACCCCTCCACTTT.

The chain uses TRBV24-1 and TRBJ2-1; D may be TRBD1 (7 bases). CDR1 KGHDR and CDR2 SFDVKD come from the germline V gene. The CDR3 runs 13 residues. Trimming pared 4 bases from V and 7 bases from J, leaving 10 bases between. The CDR3 is CATSDPGGNEQFF. The CDR3, as DNA: TGTGCCACCAGTGACCCAGGGGGGAATGAGCAGTTCTTC.

This clone turned up a few times. The chain links TRBV5-1 to TRBJ1-1; D unresolved. In germline, CDR1 is SGHRS, CDR2 YFSETQ. The CDR3 covers 12 residues. V lost 4 bases and J lost 10, with 14 bases in between. CDR3 region: CASSPDGERAFF. Written as DNA, the CDR3 is TGCGCCAGCAGCCCTGATGGGGAGAGAGCTTTCTTT.

The count of this clone is one. The chain recombines TRBV3-1 (or the pseudogene TRBV3-2) with TRBJ2-2; D is unresolved. The CDR3 covers 15 residues. CDR1 and CDR2 from the germline V gene are LGHDT and YNNKEL (reference sequence). Trimming took 1 base from V and 3 from J, leaving 9 bases between them. CDR3 loop: CASSQGSWYTGELFF. In DNA, the CDR3 is TGTGCCAGCAGCCAAGGTAGCTGGTACACCGGGGAGCTGTTTTTT.

This sequence joins TRBV6-5 and TRBJ2-1; TRBD2 might be the D (7 bases). Germline V gene sequence: CDR1 MNHEY, CDR2 SVGAGI. The CDR3 sequence is 15 residues long. V dropped 6 bases and J dropped 8 bases, with 20 bases sitting between them. CDR3 loop: CASSPLRGGNDEQFF. In DNA form, the CDR3 reads TGTGCCAGCAGCCCCTTACGCGGGGGCAACGATGAGCAGTTCTTC.

The rearrangement joins TRBV7-2 to TRBJ2-3, with unresolved D. CDR1 and CDR2 (germline): SGHTA, FQGNSA. This CDR3 contains 17 residues. The V end lost 1 base, the J end lost 0 bases, and 14 bases lay between the germline ends. For the CDR3, the DNA is TGTGCCAGCAGCTTAGGGTTTAGTAGCCTAAGCACAGATACGCAGTATTTT. Its translation is CASSLGFSSLSTDTQYF.

The chain is built from TRBV5-1 and TRBJ2-3; 7 bases match TRBD1. CDR3 size: 14 residues. V gave up 4 bases and J gave up 1 base; unmatched junction bases: 3. Germline CDR1 and CDR2: SGHRS and YFSETQ. CDR3 protein: CASSPGTGTDTQYF. CDR3 DNA: TGCGCCAGCAGCCCTGGGACAGGCACAGATACGCAGTATTTT.

The chain is built from TRBV10-3 and TRBJ1-2, with a tentative D call TRBD1 (5 bases). CDR1 and CDR2 from the germline V gene are ENHRY and SYGVKD. This CDR3 has 16 residues. Trimming removed 2 bases from V and 4 bases from J, with 17 bases in between. CDR3 residues: CAISERGLGGAYGYTF. The CDR3, as DNA: TGTGCCATCAGTGAGCGGGGGTTGGGGGGAGCCTATGGCTACACCTTC.

The J gene is TRBJ1-5, the V gene TRBV19; the D is unclear. The CDR3 length is 18 residues. The V end was cut by 1 base, the J end by 2 bases, with 18 bases between. Germline V CDR1 and CDR2: LNHDA, SQIVND (reference sequence). The CDR3 here is CASSIAPIQGYGNQPQHF. The CDR3 DNA follows: TGTGCCAGTAGTATAGCTCCAATTCAAGGCTATGGCAATCAGCCCCAGCATTTT.

V usage is TRBV18 and J usage is TRBJ1-1; maybe TRBD1 (5 bases). Germline V lookup: CDR1 KGHSH, CDR2 LQKENI. V gave up 3 bases and J gave up 5 bases, with 10 bases separating them. The CDR3 runs to 13 residues. CDR3 in DNA: TGTGCCAGCTCACCGGGACCGGGGACTGAAGCTTTCTTT. Translating gives CASSPGPGTEAFF.

The V and J genes are TRBV13 and TRBJ1-2; D is unclear. The V gene lost 2 bases and the J gene lost 1 base, with 11 bases spanning the gap. Germline assignment: CDR1 PRHDT and CDR2 FYEKMQ (reference sequence). CDR3 length: 15 residues. The CDR3 loop reads CASSLRGMSNYGYTF. Here the CDR3 DNA reads TGTGCCAGCAGCTTACGAGGGATGAGTAACTATGGCTACACCTTC.

Only one count was recorded for this clone. The V and J genes are TRBV9 and TRBJ2-3; 13 bases agree with TRBD2. The CDR3 is made up of 17 amino acids. The V and J ends lost 3 bases and 3 bases, in that order; junction bases with no gene match: 7. Germline V CDR1 and CDR2: SGDLS, YYNGEE. CDR3 bases: TGTGCCAGCAGCGCCTCGCCGACTAGCGGGGGGACAGATACGCAGTATTTT. Protein sequence: CASSASPTSGGTDTQYF.

This chain uses TRBV18 with TRBJ2-4, with 7 nucleotides matching TRBD2. Germline CDR1 KGHSH, CDR2 LQKENI. The J segment lost 5 bases and the V segment lost 4 bases, leaving 5 bases of the junction unmatched. The CDR3 has 14 amino acids. The CDR3 sequence: CASSRGAGENIQYF. Here the CDR3 DNA reads TGTGCCAGCTCACGGGGCGCGGGGGAAAACATTCAGTACTTC.

The rearrangement uses TRBV7-7 and TRBJ2-1; no definite D call. CDR3 length: 13 residues. Germline V gene sequence: CDR1 SSHAT, CDR2 FNYEAQ (reference sequence). The V gene lost 2 bases and the J gene lost 9 bases, with 11 bases spanning the gap. For the CDR3, the DNA is TGTGCCAGCAGCTTAATGGGGTTTGGTGAGCAGTTCTTC. It codes for CASSLMGFGEQFF.

The rearrangement uses TRBV30 and TRBJ1-1; TRBD1 agrees at 8 bases. This CDR3 has 15 amino acids. Trimming removed 2 bases from V and 6 bases from J; junction bases left unmatched: 11. Germline values: CDR1 GTSNPN, CDR2 SVGIG (reference sequence). Written as DNA, the CDR3 is TGTGCCTGGAGTCTTCTGGACAGGGAGGTCGCTGAAGCTTTCTTT. Translating gives CAWSLLDREVAEAFF.